Below, 8 T cell receptor beta chains from the same sample are listed, as sequenced in a study of cytomegalovirus exposure and HLA in healthy donors. In the PCR, 60 Vbeta and 13 Jbeta primers were used. The method was immunoSEQ multiplex PCR; TCRdb's version includes in-frame clones alone and lacks a portion of them. This sample has a few hundred thousand clones; 80% to 90% occur once, and the top ten carry 2.5% to 3%. The source material was PBMCs. The origin of the receptors is a man aged 25 to 40 in good health and CMV-seronegative.

The chain couples TRBV6-6 to TRBJ2-3, with 10 nucleotides matching TRBD2. Trimming at V came to 2 bases and at J to 3 bases, leaving 5 bases not matched to a gene. This CDR3 contains 16 residues. Germline CDR1 and CDR2: MNHNY and SVGAGI (reference sequence). The CDR3 DNA follows: TGTGCCAGCAGTTACAGAGCGGGGGGGAGAACAGATACGCAGTATTTT. It specifies CASSYRAGGRTDTQYF.

V gene TRBV6-5 combines with J gene TRBJ1-4, with 7 nucleotides matching TRBD1. J gave up 6 bases and V 0 bases, and 4 bases lay outside the gene matches. Germline V gene lookup returns CDR1 MNHEY and CDR2 SVGAGI. CDR3 size: 15 residues. The CDR3 reads CASSYSTRGHEKLFF. The DNA for the CDR3 is TGTGCCAGCAGTTACTCGACGAGGGGGCATGAAAAACTGTTTTTT.

This chain joins TRBV28 and TRBJ1-2, with no clear D. V was pared by 5 bases and J by 8 bases, with 15 bases between. The germline V gene encodes CDR1 MDHEN and CDR2 SYDVKM. CDR3 length equals 13 residues. CDR3 sequence (DNA): TGTGCCAGCAGTCCGCCGCGGGGAGAAGGCTACACCTTC. Translating it yields CASSPPRGEGYTF.

J is TRBJ1-6 and V is TRBV5-6; 9 nucleotides line up with TRBD1. Losses at the gene ends were 0 bases for V and 9 bases for J; bases not matched to a gene: 10. The CDR3 runs 17 residues. Germline assignment: CDR1 SGHDT and CDR2 YYEEEE. The CDR3 reads CASSLEGQGIVVSPLHF. As DNA, the CDR3 is TGTGCCAGCAGCTTGGAGGGACAGGGAATTGTGGTTTCACCCCTCCACTTT.

The chain carries TRBV5-1 and TRBJ2-1, with TRBD2 as a possible D gene (6 bases). Germline loops: CDR1 SGHRS, CDR2 YFSETQ. The CDR3 extends over 17 amino acids. V was pared by 1 base and J by 1 base, with 15 bases between. This CDR3 reads CASSLPSGPPSYNEQFF. The CDR3 DNA reads as TGCGCCAGCAGCTTGCCGAGCGGGCCCCCTTCCTACAATGAGCAGTTCTTC.

This clone was observed a handful of times. The genes are TRBV13 and TRBJ1-1, with 7 bases aligning to TRBD1. Trimming at V came to 5 bases and at J to 6 bases, leaving 6 bases not matched to a gene. CDR3 length: 13 amino acids. The germline V gene has CDR1 PRHDT and CDR2 FYEKMQ (reference sequence). CDR3: CASSVQGIPEAFF. The CDR3 DNA is TGTGCCAGCAGCGTACAGGGGATCCCTGAAGCTTTCTTT.

The genes are TRBV28 and TRBJ2-7, with 10 positions matching TRBD1. The J segment lost 4 bases and the V segment lost 6 bases, leaving 12 bases of the junction unmatched. This CDR3 has 16 residues. CDR1 MDHEN and CDR2 SYDVKM come from the germline V gene. The CDR3 region is CASRPGLGQGSYEQYF. The CDR3 DNA follows: TGTGCCAGCAGACCAGGGCTGGGACAGGGGAGTTACGAGCAGTACTTC.

CDR3 DNA sequence: TGCGCCAGCAGCCCTAGAGGAGGGATGGGCTACGAGCAGTACTTC. Translated: CASSPRGGMGYEQYF. The chain uses TRBV4-1 and TRBJ2-7; D possibly corresponds to TRBD2 (6 bases). CDR1 and CDR2 (germline): MGHRA, YSYEKL. Trimming cost V 4 bases and J 3 bases, with 16 bases left between them. The length of the CDR3 is 15 residues.